This TCR beta chain was sequenced for a study of Ad26.COV2.S vaccination and SARS-CoV-2 variants. Treatment reported: around 19 received Ad26.COV2.S at low or high dose, single or two shots; about 5 received placebo; per-sample allocation not given. Collection of samples fell on day 63 after the first vaccine or placebo injection. The V gene end was trimmed by 0 bases and the J gene end by 8 bases; junction bases not matched to a gene: 16. This CDR3 spans 18 amino acids. CDR1 LGHNA and CDR2 YSLEER come from the germline V gene. TCRdb's copy holds only in-frame clones and misses some; the assay was immunoSEQ multiplex PCR. This table holds about 400,000 clones, around nine tenths found once.

The chain combines TRBV4-3 with TRBJ1-2; TRBD1 agrees at 9 bases. The sample here was peripheral blood, taken in a trial of Ad26.COV2.S vaccine versus placebo. The clonotype was recovered from a person aged 18-65 years who received the Ad26.COV2.S COVID-19 vaccine or a placebo. CDR3 in DNA: TGCGCCAGCAGCCAAGATCGCGCGTTGGACAGGGGTACGAGGGGCTACACCTTC. Amino acid sequence: CASSQDRALDRGTRGYTF.